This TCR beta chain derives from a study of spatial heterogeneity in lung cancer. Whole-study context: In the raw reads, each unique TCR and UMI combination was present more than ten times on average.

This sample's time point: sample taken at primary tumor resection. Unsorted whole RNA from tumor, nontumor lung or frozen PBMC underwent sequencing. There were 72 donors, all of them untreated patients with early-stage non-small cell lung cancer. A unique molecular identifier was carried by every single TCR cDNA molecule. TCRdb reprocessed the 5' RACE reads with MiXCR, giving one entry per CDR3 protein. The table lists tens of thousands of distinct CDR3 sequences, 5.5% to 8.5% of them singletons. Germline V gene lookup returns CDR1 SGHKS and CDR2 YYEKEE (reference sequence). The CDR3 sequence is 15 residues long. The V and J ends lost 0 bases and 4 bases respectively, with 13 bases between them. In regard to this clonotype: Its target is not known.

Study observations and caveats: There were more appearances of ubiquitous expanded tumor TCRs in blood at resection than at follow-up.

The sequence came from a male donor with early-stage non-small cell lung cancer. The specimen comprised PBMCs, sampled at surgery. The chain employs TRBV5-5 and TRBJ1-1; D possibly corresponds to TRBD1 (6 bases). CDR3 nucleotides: TGTGCCAGCAGCTTGGGTCCAGGGGCTATCACTGAAGCTTTCTTT. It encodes CASSLGPGAITEAFF.